Below, 20 T cell receptor beta chains from the same sample are listed, as sequenced in a study of blood T cells in healthy people across ages (dated by TCRdb to 2014 to 2015). The library was made by 5' RACE. Data came from an Illumina HiSeq 2500. A second PCR of roughly 6 to 12 cycles was run with a J-beta primer mix and a sample-barcoded 5' primer. Through fastp at Q25 and MiXCR, TCRdb rebuilt clones from the public reads, retaining in-frame beta chains. CDR3 protein sequences are deduplicated, and each keeps its most common genes and DNA. The sample data list roughly 570,000 distinct CDR3 sequences, and roughly 29% of these were observed just once. The ten biggest clones cover roughly 20% of the sample. The material sequenced was blood. These receptors were collected from a woman in her seventies in good health.

The CDR3 DNA is TGCAGTGCTAACATCCGGAGGGGTTGGCAAGAGACCCAGTACTTC. Its translation: CSANIRRGWQETQYF. The chain couples TRBV20-1 to TRBJ2-5; TRBD2 is a possible D gene (6 bases). The CDR3 contains 15 residues. Germline values: CDR1 DFQATT, CDR2 SNEGSKA (reference sequence). Trimming removed 4 bases from V and 2 bases from J, with 17 bases in between.

This clonotype was detected a few times. The rearrangement joins TRBV12-3 or TRBV12-4 to TRBJ2-7; 10 nucleotides agree with TRBD1. This CDR3 comprises 18 residues. The V and J ends lost 1 base and 0 bases, in that order; junction bases with no gene match: 9. The DNA for the CDR3 is TGTGCCAGCAGTTTAGGGGGACAGGGGCCCCTTCTCTCCTACGAGCAGTACTTC. Protein product: CASSLGGQGPLLSYEQYF.

The chain recombines TRBV7-9 with TRBJ2-3; TRBD1 matches 8 bases. CDR1 SEHNR and CDR2 FQNEAQ come from the germline V gene (reference sequence). V dropped 3 bases and J dropped 1; count of bases not matched to a gene: 12. This CDR3 is built from 18 residues. This CDR3 is CASSLGPLGQGRTDTQYF. The CDR3 nucleotides are TGTGCCAGCAGCTTGGGTCCCCTCGGACAGGGTCGCACAGATACGCAGTATTTT.

The gene calls are TRBV7-2 and TRBJ2-4; D may correspond to TRBD1 or TRBD2 (6 bases each). This CDR3 spans 14 amino acids. V was trimmed by 5 bases and J by 7 bases, leaving 15 bases between them. Germline values: CDR1 SGHTA, CDR2 FQGNSA. Here the CDR3 DNA reads TGTGCCAGCAGCCCCGGGGGCGGTGGGAACATTCAGTACTTC. Amino acid sequence: CASSPGGGGNIQYF.

In its sample, this clonotype was seen a few times. The chain recombines TRBV7-6 with TRBJ2-5; D is possibly TRBD1 (5 bases). Between the trimmed V and J ends, which lost 5 bases and 8 bases, there was a span of 9 bases. The CDR3 has 11 amino acids. In germline, CDR1 is SGHVS, CDR2 FNYEAQ. As DNA, the CDR3 is TGTGCCAGCAGCGGGGCTTACACCCAGTACTTC. Its protein is CASSGAYTQYF.

This clonotype has just a few counts. This rearrangement joins TRBV30 to TRBJ2-5; no definite D call. Trimming left V 4 bases short and J 9 bases short, with 18 bases between. The germline CDR1 and CDR2 sequences are GTSNPN and SVGIG (reference sequence). The CDR3 contains 13 residues. This chain's CDR3 is CAWKEPALPAQYF. The DNA of the CDR3 is TGTGCCTGGAAAGAACCAGCTCTTCCGGCCCAGTACTTC.

In this sample, this clonotype turned up a few times. The chain carries TRBV20-1 and TRBJ2-5; 12 bases are shared with TRBD2. Near its end, the DNA agrees better with TRBJ2-7, so the J call may be wrong. Germline loops: CDR1 DFQATT, CDR2 SNEGSKA (reference sequence). This CDR3 region has 14 residues. The CDR3 DNA is TGCAGTGCTCTCAGACTAGCGGGGGACTACGAGCAGTACTTC. This translates into CSALRLAGDYEQYF.

This clonotype was picked up many times. The V and J genes are TRBV7-2 and TRBJ2-2; TRBD2 matches 10 bases. V gave up 3 bases and J gave up 6 bases; unmatched junction bases: 7. Germline V gives CDR1 SGHTA, CDR2 FQGNSA. There are 16 residues in the CDR3. The CDR3 here is CASSFAGLAASGELFF. The CDR3 region has the DNA TGTGCCAGCAGCTTCGCTGGACTAGCGGCATCCGGGGAGCTGTTTTTT.

This chain links TRBV29-1 with TRBJ2-1; possible D gene TRBD2, 6 bases. The V gene lost 7 bases and the J gene lost 2 bases, with 12 bases spanning the gap. This CDR3 contains 13 residues. Germline V gives CDR1 SQVTM, CDR2 ANQGSEA. For the CDR3, the DNA is TGCAGCGCTGCTAGCGCCGCCTACAATGAGCAGTTCTTC. As protein: CSAASAAYNEQFF.

The chain couples TRBV25-1 to TRBJ2-7; D gene ambiguous. The CDR3 is 13 residues long. CDR1 MGHDK and CDR2 SYGVNS come from the germline V gene. The V end was cut by 6 bases, the J end by 2 bases, with 11 bases between. The CDR3 reads CASRADRTYEQYF. The CDR3 region has the DNA TGTGCCAGCAGGGCTGACCGCACCTACGAGCAGTACTTC.

This chain links TRBV11-3 with TRBJ2-1; no clear D. The V gene lost 3 bases and the J gene lost 0 bases, with 12 bases spanning the gap. This CDR3 contains 16 residues. In germline, CDR1 is SGHNT, CDR2 YENEEA. Here the CDR3 DNA reads TGTGCCAGCAGCTTCCGTACCGATAGCTCCTACAATGAGCAGTTCTTC. Translated: CASSFRTDSSYNEQFF. The variable domain in full, completed from reference TRBV11-3 and TRBJ2-1, reads EAGVVQSPRYKIIEKKQPVAFWCNPISGHNTLYWYLQNLGQGPELLIRYENEEAVDDSQLPKDRFSAERLKGVDSTLKIQPAELGDSAVYLCASSFRTDSSYNEQFFGPGTRLTVL.

V is TRBV7-6 and J is TRBJ2-1; D uncertain. V was trimmed by 2 bases and J by 2 bases, leaving 13 bases between them. The CDR3 totals 16 residues. CDR1 and CDR2 (germline): SGHVS, FNYEAQ. The CDR3 spells CASSLRGADAYNEQFF. Written as DNA, the CDR3 is TGTGCCAGCAGCTTACGCGGTGCCGACGCCTACAATGAGCAGTTCTTC.

The chain links TRBV27 to TRBJ1-1; a possible D gene is TRBD1 (5 bases). Trimming removed 4 bases from V and 0 bases from J, with 12 bases in between. CDR3 size: 15 residues. Germline V lookup: CDR1 MNHEY, CDR2 SMNVEV (reference sequence). CDR3 bases: TGTGCCAGCAGTTCACGGACACTTATGAACACTGAAGCTTTCTTT. It encodes CASSSRTLMNTEAFF.

As DNA, the CDR3 is TGTGCCAGCAGTACTACAGGGCCCATCGTCGAGCAGTACTTC. It yields the protein CASSTTGPIVEQYF. The V call is TRBV12-3 or TRBV12-4, the J call TRBJ2-7; a weak D match, TRBD1 (6 bases). V was pared by 5 bases and J by 6 bases, with 17 bases between. The CDR3 is 14 residues long.

The CDR3 here is CASSQDFHRLSYNEQFF. Written as DNA, the CDR3 is TGCGCCAGCAGCCAAGATTTTCACCGTCTCTCCTACAATGAGCAGTTCTTC. The chain couples TRBV4-3 to TRBJ2-1; D not resolved. V was pared by 0 bases and J by 0 bases, with 12 bases between. Looked up from germline, CDR1 is LGHNA and CDR2 is YSLEER. The CDR3 covers 17 residues.

On this clonotype: Being one base from a much bigger clone, this may be a read error. The genes are TRBV4-2 and TRBJ2-2, with a possible D match to TRBD2 (6 bases). From germline, CDR1 is LGHNA and CDR2 YNFKEQ. V was pared by 0 bases and J by 2 bases, with 10 bases between. CDR3 size: 16 residues. CDR3 sequence: CASSQETRRNTGELFF. The CDR3 coding sequence is TGTGCCAGCAGCCAAGAGACTAGAAGAAACACCGGGGAGCTGTTTTTT.

The genes are TRBV7-2 and TRBJ2-3, with 10 bases matching TRBD2. The CDR3 loop spans 15 amino acids. Looked up from germline, CDR1 is SGHTA and CDR2 is FQGNSA. V trimming: 4 bases; J trimming: 2 bases; junction bases outside the gene matches: 3. CDR3 residues: CASSSSGSFTDTQYF. The CDR3, as DNA: TGTGCCAGCAGCTCTAGCGGGAGTTTCACAGATACGCAGTATTTT.

V usage is TRBV12-3 or TRBV12-4 and J usage is TRBJ2-1; D may be TRBD1 (5 bases). Trimming pared 7 bases from V and 4 bases from J, leaving 11 bases between. The CDR3 length is 13 residues. DNA of the CDR3: TGTGCCAGCACCGCAGGGATGTACAATGAGCAGTTCTTC. Translation gives CASTAGMYNEQFF.

V is TRBV7-2 and J is TRBJ2-5; 9 nucleotides align to TRBD2. The CDR3 is 16 residues long. The V gene end was trimmed by 0 bases and the J gene end by 6 bases; junction bases not matched to a gene: 8. From germline, CDR1 is SGHTA and CDR2 FQGNSA. This chain's CDR3 is CASSLARRGGRKTQYF. CDR3 coding DNA: TGTGCCAGCAGCTTAGCGAGGCGGGGGGGCCGAAAGACCCAGTACTTC.

The CDR3 DNA is TGTGCCAGCTCACCACCGAGCCGCGAGCAGTACTTC. This encodes CASSPPSREQYF. The chain links TRBV18 to TRBJ2-7; D ambiguous. The germline V gene encodes CDR1 KGHSH and CDR2 LQKENI. The CDR3 is 12 residues long. Trimming pared 0 bases from V and 6 bases from J, leaving 6 bases between.